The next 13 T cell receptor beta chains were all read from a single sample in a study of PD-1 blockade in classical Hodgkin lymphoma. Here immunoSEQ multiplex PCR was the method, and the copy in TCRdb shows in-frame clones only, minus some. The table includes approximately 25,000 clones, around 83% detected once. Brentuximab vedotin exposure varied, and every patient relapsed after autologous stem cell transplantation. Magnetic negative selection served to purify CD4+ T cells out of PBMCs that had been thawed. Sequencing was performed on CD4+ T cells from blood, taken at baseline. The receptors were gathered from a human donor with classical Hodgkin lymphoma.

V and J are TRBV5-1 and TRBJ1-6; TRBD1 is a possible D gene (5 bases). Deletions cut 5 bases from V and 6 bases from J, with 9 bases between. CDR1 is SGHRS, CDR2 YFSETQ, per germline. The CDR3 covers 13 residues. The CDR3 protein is CASRDDSNSPLHF. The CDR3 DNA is TGCGCCAGCAGGGATGACAGTAATTCACCCCTCCACTTT.

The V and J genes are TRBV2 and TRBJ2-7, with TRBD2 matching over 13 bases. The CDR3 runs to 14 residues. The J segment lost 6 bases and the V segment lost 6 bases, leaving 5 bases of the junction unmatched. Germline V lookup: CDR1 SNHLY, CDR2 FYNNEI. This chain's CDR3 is CASSWTSGGGEQYF. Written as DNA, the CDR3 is TGTGCCAGCAGCTGGACTAGCGGGGGCGGCGAGCAGTACTTC.

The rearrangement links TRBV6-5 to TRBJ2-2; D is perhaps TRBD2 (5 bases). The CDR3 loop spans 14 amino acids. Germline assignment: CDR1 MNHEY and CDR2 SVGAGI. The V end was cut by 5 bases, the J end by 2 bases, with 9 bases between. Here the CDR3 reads CASSKLVNTGELFF. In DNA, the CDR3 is TGTGCCAGCAGTAAACTAGTTAACACCGGGGAGCTGTTTTTT.

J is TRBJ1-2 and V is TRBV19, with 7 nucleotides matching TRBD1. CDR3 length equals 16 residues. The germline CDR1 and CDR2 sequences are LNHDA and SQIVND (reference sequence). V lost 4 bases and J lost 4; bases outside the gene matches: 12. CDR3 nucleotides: TGTGCCAGTAGTAAGCCCATGGAGGGACAGCTCTATGGCTACACCTTC. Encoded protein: CASSKPMEGQLYGYTF.

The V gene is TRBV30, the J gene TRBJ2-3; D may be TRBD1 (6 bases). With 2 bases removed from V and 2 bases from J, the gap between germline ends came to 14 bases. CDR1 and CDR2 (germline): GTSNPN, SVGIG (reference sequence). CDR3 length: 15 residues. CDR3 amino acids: CAWSRAGDFTDTQYF. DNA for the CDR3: TGTGCCTGGAGTCGGGCAGGGGATTTCACAGATACGCAGTATTTT.

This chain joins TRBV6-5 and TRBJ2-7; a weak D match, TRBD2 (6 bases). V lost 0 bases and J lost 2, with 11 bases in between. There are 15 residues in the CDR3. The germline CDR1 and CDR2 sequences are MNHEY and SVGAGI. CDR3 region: CASSYSSAGTYEQYF. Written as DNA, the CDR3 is TGTGCCAGCAGTTACTCGTCCGCGGGAACCTACGAGCAGTACTTC.

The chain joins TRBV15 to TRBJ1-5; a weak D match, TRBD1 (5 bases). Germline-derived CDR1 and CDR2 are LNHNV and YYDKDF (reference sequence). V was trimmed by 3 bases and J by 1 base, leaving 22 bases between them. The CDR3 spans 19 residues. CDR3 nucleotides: TGTGCCACCAGCAGGGATCCCTATCAGGGCCCCATCAGCAATCAGCCCCAGCATTTT. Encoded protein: CATSRDPYQGPISNQPQHF.

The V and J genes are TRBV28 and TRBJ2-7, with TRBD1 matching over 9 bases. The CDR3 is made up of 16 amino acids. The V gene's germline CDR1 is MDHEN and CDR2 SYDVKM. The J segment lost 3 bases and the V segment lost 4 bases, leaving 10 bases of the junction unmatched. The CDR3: CASSSSGTGRIYEQYF. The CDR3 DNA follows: TGTGCCAGCAGTTCTTCTGGGACAGGGCGTATCTACGAGCAGTACTTC.

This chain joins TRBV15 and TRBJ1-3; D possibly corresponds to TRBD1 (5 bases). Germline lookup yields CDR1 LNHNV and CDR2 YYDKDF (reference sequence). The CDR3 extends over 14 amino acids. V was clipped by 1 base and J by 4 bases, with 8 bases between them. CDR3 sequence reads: CATSRAGIGNTIYF. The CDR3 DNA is TGTGCCACCAGCAGAGCAGGGATAGGAAACACCATATATTTT.

DNA of the CDR3: TGTGCCAGCAGCCTGCAGGGAGGGGGGGAAGCTTTCTTT. Translating gives CASSLQGGGEAFF. The rearrangement uses TRBV28 and TRBJ1-1; TRBD1 is a possible D gene (6 bases). Between the trimmed V and J ends, which lost 6 bases and 8 bases, there was a span of 16 bases. CDR1 is MDHEN and CDR2 is SYDVKM in the germline V gene. This CDR3 has 13 amino acids.

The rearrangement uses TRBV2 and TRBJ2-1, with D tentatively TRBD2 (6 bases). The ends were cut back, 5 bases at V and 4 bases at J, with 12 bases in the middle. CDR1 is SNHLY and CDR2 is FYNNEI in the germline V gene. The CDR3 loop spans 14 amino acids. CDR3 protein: CASSTTRLYNEQFF. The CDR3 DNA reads TGTGCCAGCAGTACGACTAGGCTTTACAATGAGCAGTTCTTC.

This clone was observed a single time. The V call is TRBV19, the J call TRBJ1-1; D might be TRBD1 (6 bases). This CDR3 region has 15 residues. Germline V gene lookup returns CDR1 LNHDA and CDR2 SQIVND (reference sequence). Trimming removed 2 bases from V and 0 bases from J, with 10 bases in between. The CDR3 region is CASSITGTMNTEAFF. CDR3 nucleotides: TGTGCCAGTAGTATAACAGGGACCATGAACACTGAAGCTTTCTTT.

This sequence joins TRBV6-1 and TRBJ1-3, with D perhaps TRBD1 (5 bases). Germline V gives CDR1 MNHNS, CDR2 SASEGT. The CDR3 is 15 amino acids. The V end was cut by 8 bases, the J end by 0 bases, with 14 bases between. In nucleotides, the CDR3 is TGTGCCAGCGAATCGGACACGTTCTCTGGAAACACCATATATTTT. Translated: CASESDTFSGNTIYF.